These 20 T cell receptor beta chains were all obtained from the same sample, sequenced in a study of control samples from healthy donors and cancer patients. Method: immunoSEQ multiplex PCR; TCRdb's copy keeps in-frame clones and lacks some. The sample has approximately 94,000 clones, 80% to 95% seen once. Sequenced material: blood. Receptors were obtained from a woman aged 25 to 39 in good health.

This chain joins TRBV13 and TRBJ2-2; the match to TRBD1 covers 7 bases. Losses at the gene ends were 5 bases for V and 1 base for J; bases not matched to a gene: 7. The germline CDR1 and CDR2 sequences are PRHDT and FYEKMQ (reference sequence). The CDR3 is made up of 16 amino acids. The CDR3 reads CASSPHGTENTGELFF. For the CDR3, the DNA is TGTGCCAGCAGCCCTCATGGGACAGAGAACACCGGGGAGCTGTTTTTT.

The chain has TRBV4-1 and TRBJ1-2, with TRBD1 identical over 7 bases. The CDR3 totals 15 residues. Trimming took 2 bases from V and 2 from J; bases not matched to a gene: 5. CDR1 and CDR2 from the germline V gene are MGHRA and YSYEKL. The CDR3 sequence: CASSQRQGGNYGYTF. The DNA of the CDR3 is TGCGCCAGCAGCCAACGACAGGGTGGAAACTATGGCTACACCTTC.

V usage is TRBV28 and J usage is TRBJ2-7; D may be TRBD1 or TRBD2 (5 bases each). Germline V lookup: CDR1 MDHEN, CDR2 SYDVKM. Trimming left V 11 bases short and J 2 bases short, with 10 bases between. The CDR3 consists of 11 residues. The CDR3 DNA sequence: TGTGCCGGGGGAGAAGCCTACGAGCAGTACTTC. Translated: CAGGEAYEQYF.

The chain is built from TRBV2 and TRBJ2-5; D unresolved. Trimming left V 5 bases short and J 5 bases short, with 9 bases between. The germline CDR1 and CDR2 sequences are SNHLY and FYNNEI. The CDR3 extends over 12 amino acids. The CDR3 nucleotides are TGTGCCAGCAGTTTCTTCGGCGAGACCCAGTACTTC. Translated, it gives CASSFFGETQYF.

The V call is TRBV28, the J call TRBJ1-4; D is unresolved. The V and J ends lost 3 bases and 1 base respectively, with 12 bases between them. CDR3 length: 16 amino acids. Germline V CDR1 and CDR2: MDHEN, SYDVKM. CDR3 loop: CASSFRVGRTNEKLFF. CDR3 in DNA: TGTGCCAGCAGTTTTCGTGTTGGCAGAACTAATGAAAAACTGTTTTTT.

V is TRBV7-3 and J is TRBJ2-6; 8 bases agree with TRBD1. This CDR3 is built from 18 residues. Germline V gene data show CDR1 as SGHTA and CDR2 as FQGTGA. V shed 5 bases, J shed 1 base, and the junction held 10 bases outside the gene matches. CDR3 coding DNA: TGTGCCAGCAGCGCGATGGGGACAGGTCTTTCTGGGGCCAACGTCCTGACTTTC. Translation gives CASSAMGTGLSGANVLTF.

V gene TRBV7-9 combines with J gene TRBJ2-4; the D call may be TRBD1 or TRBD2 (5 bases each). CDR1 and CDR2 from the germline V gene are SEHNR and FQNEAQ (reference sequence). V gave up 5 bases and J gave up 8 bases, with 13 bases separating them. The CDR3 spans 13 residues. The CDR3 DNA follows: TGTGCCAGCAGCGCCCCGGGGCCGCACATTCAGTACTTC. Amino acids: CASSAPGPHIQYF. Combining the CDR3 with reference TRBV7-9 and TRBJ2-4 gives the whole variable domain DTGVSQNPRHKITKRGQNVTFRCDPISEHNRLYWYRQTLGQGPEFLTYFQNEAQLEKSRLLSDRFSAERPKGSFSTLEIQRTEQGDSAMYLCASSAPGPHIQYFGAGTRLSVL.

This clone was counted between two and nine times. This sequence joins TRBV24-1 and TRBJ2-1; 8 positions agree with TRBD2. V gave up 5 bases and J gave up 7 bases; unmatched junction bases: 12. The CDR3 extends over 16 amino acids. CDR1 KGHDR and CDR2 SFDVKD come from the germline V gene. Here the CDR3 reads CATSAPSGGALNEQFF. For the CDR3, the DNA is TGTGCCACCAGTGCTCCCTCCGGGGGGGCCTTGAATGAGCAGTTCTTC.

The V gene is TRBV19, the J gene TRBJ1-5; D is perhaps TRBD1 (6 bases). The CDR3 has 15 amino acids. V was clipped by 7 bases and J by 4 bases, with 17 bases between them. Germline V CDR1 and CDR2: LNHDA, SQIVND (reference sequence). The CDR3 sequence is CASKMGKTGNQPQHF. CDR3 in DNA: TGTGCCAGTAAAATGGGGAAGACAGGTAATCAGCCCCAGCATTTT.

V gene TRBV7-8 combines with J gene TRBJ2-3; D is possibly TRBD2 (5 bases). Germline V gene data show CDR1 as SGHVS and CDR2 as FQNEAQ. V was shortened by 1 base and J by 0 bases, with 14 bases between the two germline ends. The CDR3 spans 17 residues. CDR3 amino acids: CASSLVRLATSTDTQYF. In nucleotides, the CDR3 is TGTGCCAGCAGCTTAGTCCGGCTAGCCACTAGCACAGATACGCAGTATTTT.

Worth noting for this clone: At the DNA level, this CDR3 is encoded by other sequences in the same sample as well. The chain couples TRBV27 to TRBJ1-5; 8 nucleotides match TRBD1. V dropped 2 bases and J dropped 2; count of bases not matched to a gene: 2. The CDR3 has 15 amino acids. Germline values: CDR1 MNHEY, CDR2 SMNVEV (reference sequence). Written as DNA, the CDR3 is TGTGCCAGCAGTTTAGGGACAGGCGGCAATCAGCCCCAGCATTTT. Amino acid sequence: CASSLGTGGNQPQHF.

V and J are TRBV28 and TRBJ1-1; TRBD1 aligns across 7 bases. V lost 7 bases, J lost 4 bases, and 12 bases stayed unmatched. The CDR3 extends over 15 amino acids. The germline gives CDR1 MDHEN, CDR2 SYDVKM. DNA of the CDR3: TGTGCCAGCACATGGGACAGCCTGAGGCTCACTGAAGCTTTCTTT. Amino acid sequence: CASTWDSLRLTEAFF. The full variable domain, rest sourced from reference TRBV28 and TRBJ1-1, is DVKVTQSSRYLVKRTGEKVFLECVQDMDHENMFWYRQDPGLGLRLIYFSYDVKMKEKGDIPEGYSVSREKKERFSLILESASTNQTSMYLCASTWDSLRLTEAFFGQGTRLTVV.

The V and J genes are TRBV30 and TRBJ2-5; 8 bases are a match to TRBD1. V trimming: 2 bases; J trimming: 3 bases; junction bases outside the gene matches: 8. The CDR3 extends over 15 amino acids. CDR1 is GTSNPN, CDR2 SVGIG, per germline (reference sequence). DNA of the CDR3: TGTGCCTGGAGTTCGCTCGACAGGGGAAAAGAGACCCAGTACTTC. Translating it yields CAWSSLDRGKETQYF.

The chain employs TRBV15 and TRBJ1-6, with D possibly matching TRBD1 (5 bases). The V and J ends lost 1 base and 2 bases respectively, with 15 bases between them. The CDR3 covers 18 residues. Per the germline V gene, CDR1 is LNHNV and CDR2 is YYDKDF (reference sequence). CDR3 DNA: TGTGCCACCAGCAGAGGGGCCTCACAGGTTGCCTATAATTCACCCCTCCACTTT. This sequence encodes CATSRGASQVAYNSPLHF.

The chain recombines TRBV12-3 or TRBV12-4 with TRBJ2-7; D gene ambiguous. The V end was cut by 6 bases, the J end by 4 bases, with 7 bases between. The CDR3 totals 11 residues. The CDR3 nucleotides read TGTGCCAGCAGCCAGATTTACGAGCAGTACTTC. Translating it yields CASSQIYEQYF.

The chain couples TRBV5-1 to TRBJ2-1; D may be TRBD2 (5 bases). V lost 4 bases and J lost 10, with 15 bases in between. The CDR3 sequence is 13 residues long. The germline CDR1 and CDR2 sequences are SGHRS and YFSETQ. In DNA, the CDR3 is TGCGCCAGCAGCCCTCGGGCTAGGAGGGAGCAGTTCTTC. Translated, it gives CASSPRARREQFF.

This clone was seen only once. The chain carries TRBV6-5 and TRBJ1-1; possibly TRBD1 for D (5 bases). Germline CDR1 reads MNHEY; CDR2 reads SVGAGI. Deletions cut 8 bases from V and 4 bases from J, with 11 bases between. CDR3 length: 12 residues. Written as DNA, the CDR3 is TGTGCCAGCGGGGGTCGGGGCACTGAAGCTTTCTTT. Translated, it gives CASGGRGTEAFF.

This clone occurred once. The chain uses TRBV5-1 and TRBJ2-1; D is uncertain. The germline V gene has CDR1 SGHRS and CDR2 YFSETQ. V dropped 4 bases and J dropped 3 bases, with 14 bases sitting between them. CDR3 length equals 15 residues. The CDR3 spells CASSETTRYYNEQFF. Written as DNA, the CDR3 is TGCGCCAGCAGCGAGACAACCCGATACTACAATGAGCAGTTCTTC.

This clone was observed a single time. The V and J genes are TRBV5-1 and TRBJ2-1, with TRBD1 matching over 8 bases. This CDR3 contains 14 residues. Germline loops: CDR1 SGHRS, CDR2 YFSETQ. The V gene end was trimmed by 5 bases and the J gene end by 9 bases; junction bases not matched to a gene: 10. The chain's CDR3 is CASSRITGGGEQFF. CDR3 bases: TGCGCCAGCAGTCGGATCACAGGGGGAGGTGAGCAGTTCTTC.

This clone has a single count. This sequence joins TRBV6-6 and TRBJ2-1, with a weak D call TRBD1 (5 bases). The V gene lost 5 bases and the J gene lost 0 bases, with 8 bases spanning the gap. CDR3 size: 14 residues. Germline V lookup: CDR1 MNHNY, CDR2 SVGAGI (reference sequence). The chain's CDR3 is CASSPGNSYNEQFF. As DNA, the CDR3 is TGTGCCAGCAGTCCAGGGAACTCCTACAATGAGCAGTTCTTC.